One and the same sample provided the 9 T cell receptor beta chains below, sequenced in a study of OX40 agonist ivuxolimab in advanced cancers. The assay was immunoSEQ multiplex PCR, and TCRdb's table has in-frame clones only and misses some. Seen here are approximately 74,000 clones, around 87% observed once, and the top ten hold roughly a tenth. The sample consisted of CD4+ or CD8+ T cells sorted from blood, taken in a trial of the OX40 agonist ivuxolimab. Source of these receptors: an adult with an advanced solid tumor such as melanoma, head and neck, liver or kidney cancer.

The rearrangement uses TRBV5-1 and TRBJ2-1; TRBD2 might be the D (5 bases). This CDR3 region has 14 residues. Trimming pared 0 bases from V and 7 bases from J, leaving 11 bases between. The germline V gene encodes CDR1 SGHRS and CDR2 YFSETQ. DNA of the CDR3: TGCGCCAGCAGCTTGGGGCTAGCAAGGAATGAGCAGTTCTTC. As protein: CASSLGLARNEQFF. The full variable domain, its missing parts supplied by reference TRBV5-1 and TRBJ2-1, is KAGVTQTPRYLIKTRGQQVTLSCSPISGHRSVSWYQQTPGQGLQFLFEYFSETQRNKGNFPGRFSGRQFSNSRSEMNVSTLELGDSALYLCASSLGLARNEQFFGPGTRLTVL.

The rearrangement joins TRBV7-9 to TRBJ1-5; 8 bases match TRBD1. The CDR3 extends over 14 amino acids. CDR1 and CDR2 from the germline V gene are SEHNR and FQNEAQ (reference sequence). Losses at the gene ends were 7 bases for V and 5 bases for J; bases not matched to a gene: 7. CDR3 region: CASTKAGGDQPQHF. The DNA of the CDR3 is TGTGCCAGCACCAAAGCAGGGGGCGATCAGCCCCAGCATTTT.

The genes are TRBV27 and TRBJ2-2; no reliable D call. The CDR3 has 13 residues. With 3 bases removed from V and 5 bases from J, the gap between germline ends came to 7 bases. Germline CDR1 is MNHEY and CDR2 is SMNVEV (reference sequence). The chain's CDR3 is CASSFTVTGELFF. The CDR3 DNA follows: TGTGCCAGCAGTTTTACGGTAACCGGGGAGCTGTTTTTT.

The chain joins TRBV5-5 to TRBJ2-3; 8 bases align to TRBD1. With V trimmed by 1 base and J by 6 bases, 1 base remained unmatched. CDR3 size: 13 residues. The germline CDR1 and CDR2 sequences are SGHKS and YYEKEE (reference sequence). CDR3 DNA sequence: TGTGCCAGCAGCTTGCAGGGGGCGGATACGCAGTATTTT. The encoded protein is CASSLQGADTQYF.

J is TRBJ2-1 and V is TRBV18; possibly TRBD2 for D (6 bases). The ends were cut back, 0 bases at V and 6 bases at J, with 12 bases in the middle. This CDR3 comprises 15 residues. Germline V gene lookup returns CDR1 KGHSH and CDR2 LQKENI. In DNA, the CDR3 is TGTGCCAGCTCACCACCGGGAGCGGGCGGCAATGAGCAGTTCTTC. Translating gives CASSPPGAGGNEQFF.

The rearrangement uses TRBV28 and TRBJ2-2, with 9 bases lining up with TRBD1. The V gene's germline CDR1 is MDHEN and CDR2 SYDVKM. The CDR3 runs to 16 residues. The J segment lost 7 bases and the V segment lost 1 base, leaving 7 bases of the junction unmatched. Here the CDR3 DNA reads TGTGCCAGCAGTTTATTCGAACAGGGGGCTTACGGGGAGCTGTTTTTT. Protein: CASSLFEQGAYGELFF.

V is TRBV9 and J is TRBJ1-1; a weak D match, TRBD1 (5 bases). Looked up from germline, CDR1 is SGDLS and CDR2 is YYNGEE. V was clipped by 1 base and J by 6 bases, with 13 bases between them. This CDR3 region has 14 residues. The CDR3 loop reads CASSVSLGAPEAFF. The CDR3 DNA reads TGTGCCAGCAGCGTAAGTCTAGGGGCTCCTGAAGCTTTCTTT.

The chain recombines TRBV2 with TRBJ2-2; 9 positions agree with TRBD1. The CDR3 contains 15 residues. Germline assignment: CDR1 SNHLY and CDR2 FYNNEI. Trimming took 8 bases from V and 4 from J; bases not matched to a gene: 8. CDR3 region: CASVEDRGGTGELFF. The DNA of the CDR3 is TGTGCCAGCGTGGAGGACAGGGGAGGCACCGGGGAGCTGTTTTTT. The variable domain in full, completed from reference TRBV2 and TRBJ2-2, reads EPEVTQTPSHQVTQMGQEVILRCVPISNHLYFYWYRQILGQKVEFLVSFYNNEISEKSEIFDDQFSVERPDGSNFTLKIRSTKLEDSAMYFCASVEDRGGTGELFFGEGSRLTVL.

The J gene is TRBJ2-2, the V gene TRBV28, with 7 bases aligning to TRBD1. Unmatched junction bases numbered 6, after V lost 6 bases and J lost 2 bases. The CDR3 totals 15 residues. Germline values: CDR1 MDHEN, CDR2 SYDVKM. The CDR3 protein is CASSPGTVNTGELFF. DNA of the CDR3: TGTGCCAGCAGCCCCGGGACAGTTAACACCGGGGAGCTGTTTTTT.